Listed below are T cell receptor beta chains from one sample, sequenced in a study of cytomegalovirus exposure and HLA in healthy donors. The assay was immunoSEQ multiplex PCR, and TCRdb's table has in-frame clones only and misses some. The table has around 86,000 clones, over 70% seen once. The sequencing sample was made of PBMCs. These receptors originate from a middle-aged man in good health and CMV-seropositive. Each CDR3 is given with its conserved first and last residue. Fields, in order: V gene, D gene, J gene, clone size, CDR3 protein, CDR3 DNA. A D gene is named only where the DNA matches it firmly. Expanded clones are given a class, and other clones once, few, many or no size at all.

V: TRBV6-5
D: -
J: TRBJ1-1
size: few
CDR3: CASTVTQRDTEAFF
DNA: TGTGCCAGCACCGTCACCCAGAGGGACACTGAAGCTTTCTTT

V: TRBV7-9
D: -
J: TRBJ2-1
size: once
CDR3: CASSLLSGGSYNEQFF
DNA: TGTGCCAGCAGCTTACTGTCAGGGGGGTCCTACAATGAGCAGTTCTTC

V: TRBV7-2
D: -
J: TRBJ2-7
size: -
CDR3: CASSQTRLGNYEQYF
DNA: TGTGCCAGCAGCCAAACCCGACTAGGGAACTACGAGCAGTACTTC

V: TRBV11-3
D: -
J: TRBJ2-7
size: -
CDR3: CASSLLTPYEQYF
DNA: TGTGCCAGCAGCTTACTCACACCGTACGAGCAGTACTTC

V: TRBV28
D: -
J: TRBJ2-1
size: -
CDR3: CASSPSGLEQFF
DNA: TGTGCCAGCAGTCCATCAGGGCTGGAGCAGTTCTTC

V: TRBV7-9
D: TRBD2
J: TRBJ2-7
size: -
CDR3: CASSLNGRREAGNEQYF
DNA: TGTGCCAGCAGCTTAAACGGCCGGCGGGAGGCTGGAAACGAGCAGTACTTC

V: TRBV28
D: TRBD2
J: TRBJ2-1
size: -
CDR3: CASSKPGLAGNEQFF
DNA: TGTGCCAGCAGCAAACCGGGACTAGCTGGCAATGAGCAGTTCTTC

V: TRBV5-1
D: TRBD2
J: TRBJ2-1
size: -
CDR3: CASSLGGGLNFSYNEQFF
DNA: TGCGCCAGCAGCTTGGGGGGGGGACTAAATTTCTCCTACAATGAGCAGTTCTTC

V: TRBV14
D: -
J: TRBJ2-7
size: -
CDR3: CASSAGKYEQYF
DNA: TGTGCCAGCAGCGCGGGAAAGTACGAGCAGTACTTC

V: TRBV7-3
D: -
J: TRBJ2-1
size: few
CDR3: CASSVRPGLQYNEQFF
DNA: TGTGCCAGCAGCGTGAGGCCGGGACTCCAATACAATGAGCAGTTCTTC

V: TRBV10-3
D: -
J: TRBJ2-5
size: few
CDR3: CARFRTEETQYF
DNA: TGTGCCCGTTTTAGAACTGAAGAGACCCAGTACTTC

V: TRBV7-9
D: TRBD2
J: TRBJ2-2
size: -
CDR3: CASSSGLAGGPYTGELFF
DNA: TGTGCCAGCAGCAGTGGACTAGCGGGAGGGCCATACACCGGGGAGCTGTTTTTT

V: TRBV27
D: -
J: TRBJ1-1
size: -
CDR3: CASSLGRGPVNTEAFF
DNA: TGTGCCAGCAGTTTAGGCAGGGGACCTGTGAACACTGAAGCTTTCTTT

V: TRBV9
D: TRBD2
J: TRBJ2-6
size: -
CDR3: CASSRDRGLAGAGANVLTF
DNA: TGTGCCAGCAGCCGGGACCGTGGACTAGCGGGAGCTGGGGCCAACGTCCTGACTTTC

V: TRBV7-2
D: -
J: TRBJ2-3
size: -
CDR3: CASSPQTGIGTDTQYF
DNA: TGTGCCAGCAGCCCCCAAACAGGGATCGGCACAGATACGCAGTATTTT

V: TRBV19
D: TRBD1
J: TRBJ2-2
size: -
CDR3: CATAFRDSTGELFF
DNA: TGTGCCACCGCCTTCCGGGACAGCACCGGGGAGCTGTTTTTT

V: TRBV9
D: TRBD1
J: TRBJ2-5
size: -
CDR3: CASSVGATGAPTTQYF
DNA: TGTGCCAGCAGCGTAGGCGCAACAGGGGCCCCAACGACCCAGTACTTC

V: TRBV29-1
D: TRBD2
J: TRBJ2-1
size: -
CDR3: CSGSGRGSSYNEQFF
DNA: TGCAGCGGATCTGGGCGGGGGAGCTCCTACAATGAGCAGTTCTTC

V: TRBV7-2
D: TRBD2
J: TRBJ2-1
size: -
CDR3: CASSLTSGRQYEQFF
DNA: TGTGCCAGCAGCTTGACTAGCGGGAGACAGTATGAGCAGTTCTTC

V: TRBV7-2
D: -
J: TRBJ1-5
size: -
CDR3: CASSGRGTSYQPQHF
DNA: TGTGCCAGCAGCGGAAGAGGGACTTCCTATCAGCCCCAGCATTTT

V: TRBV25-1
D: TRBD1
J: TRBJ1-6
size: -
CDR3: CASSDARTGGNSPLHF
DNA: TGTGCCAGCAGTGATGCGAGGACAGGGGGGAATTCACCCCTCCACTTT

V: TRBV11-3
D: -
J: TRBJ2-3
size: -
CDR3: CASSPGGLVLTDTQYF
DNA: TGTGCCAGCAGCCCAGGGGGACTAGTACTCACAGATACGCAGTATTTT

V: TRBV6-1
D: TRBD1
J: TRBJ1-4
size: -
CDR3: CASSEVGQAEKLFF
DNA: TGTGCCAGCAGTGAAGTGGGACAGGCCGAAAAACTGTTTTTT

V: TRBV4-1
D: -
J: TRBJ1-2
size: -
CDR3: CASSPSGNYGYTF
DNA: TGCGCCAGCAGCCCCTCAGGAAACTATGGCTACACCTTC

V: TRBV30
D: -
J: TRBJ1-1
size: once
CDR3: CAWSVNREAEAFF
DNA: TGTGCCTGGAGTGTGAACAGGGAAGCTGAAGCTTTCTTT

V: TRBV30
D: -
J: TRBJ2-7
size: -
CDR3: CAWSSTRLKHYEQYF
DNA: TGTGCCTGGAGTTCGACTCGACTGAAGCACTACGAGCAGTACTTC

V: TRBV4-1
D: TRBD1
J: TRBJ1-1
size: few
CDR3: CASSQRGQGRITEAFF
DNA: TGCGCCAGCAGCCAAAGGGGACAGGGGAGGATCACTGAAGCTTTCTTT

V: TRBV29-1
D: TRBD1
J: TRBJ1-5
size: -
CDR3: CSVQDRGKGNQPQHF
DNA: TGCAGCGTTCAGGACAGGGGAAAGGGCAATCAGCCCCAGCATTTT

V: TRBV7-2
D: -
J: TRBJ2-4
size: -
CDR3: CASSHLGVNIQYF
DNA: TGTGCCAGCAGCCACCTCGGGGTAAACATTCAGTACTTC

V: TRBV14
D: TRBD1
J: TRBJ1-1
size: few
CDR3: CASSDRVGTEAFF
DNA: TGTGCCAGCAGCGACAGGGTTGGTACTGAAGCTTTCTTT

V: TRBV4-3
D: -
J: TRBJ2-7
size: few
CDR3: CASSQGRREQYF
DNA: TGCGCCAGCAGCCAAGGGAGGCGCGAGCAGTACTTC

V: TRBV9
D: -
J: TRBJ2-7
size: -
CDR3: CASSVGAGLSAEQYF
DNA: TGTGCCAGCAGCGTAGGGGCGGGATTATCGGCCGAGCAGTACTTC

V: TRBV19
D: -
J: TRBJ2-1
size: -
CDR3: CASSMAGARYNEQFF
DNA: TGTGCCAGTAGTATGGCGGGGGCCCGGTACAATGAGCAGTTCTTC

V: TRBV27
D: TRBD1
J: TRBJ1-2
size: once
CDR3: CASSSGQAYGYTF
DNA: TGTGCCAGCAGTTCCGGACAGGCCTATGGCTACACCTTC

V: TRBV18
D: TRBD2
J: TRBJ2-7
size: -
CDR3: CASSPGLAGIDEQYF
DNA: TGTGCCAGCTCACCGGGGCTAGCGGGGATTGACGAGCAGTACTTC

V: TRBV5-1
D: -
J: TRBJ2-5
size: -
CDR3: CASSLGVAVFETQYF
DNA: TGCGCCAGCAGCTTGGGGGTAGCAGTTTTTGAGACCCAGTACTTC

V: TRBV25-1
D: -
J: TRBJ2-7
size: once
CDR3: CASSVQGALGEQYF
DNA: TGTGCCAGCAGTGTACAGGGAGCTTTAGGCGAGCAGTACTTC

V: TRBV5-1
D: -
J: TRBJ2-7
size: -
CDR3: CASSPGRGGDSYEQYF
DNA: TGCGCCAGCAGCCCCGGGCGGGGAGGCGACTCCTACGAGCAGTACTTC

V: TRBV11-3
D: -
J: TRBJ1-1
size: -
CDR3: CASSLATEAFF
DNA: TGTGCCAGCAGCTTGGCTACTGAAGCTTTCTTT

V: TRBV7-7
D: TRBD2
J: TRBJ2-3
size: once
CDR3: CASSLAGGRTDTQYF
DNA: TGTGCTAGCAGCTTAGCGGGTGGGCGCACAGATACGCAGTATTTT

V: TRBV7-6
D: TRBD2
J: TRBJ2-1
size: -
CDR3: CASSPTSGIYNEQFF
DNA: TGTGCCAGCAGCCCAACTAGCGGCATCTACAATGAGCAGTTCTTC

V: TRBV30
D: TRBD1
J: TRBJ1-1
size: -
CDR3: CAWSVRQGNTEAFF
DNA: TGTGCCTGGAGTGTACGACAGGGGAACACTGAAGCTTTCTTT

V: TRBV19
D: -
J: TRBJ1-5
size: -
CDR3: CASSREGDNQPQHF
DNA: TGTGCCAGTAGTAGAGAAGGGGACAATCAGCCCCAGCATTTT

V: TRBV28
D: TRBD2
J: TRBJ2-3
size: -
CDR3: CASTPPGLAGTDTQYF
DNA: TGTGCCAGCACCCCACCGGGACTAGCGGGCACAGATACGCAGTATTTT

V: TRBV18
D: -
J: TRBJ2-2
size: -
CDR3: CASSQSDTGELFF
DNA: TGTGCCAGCTCACAATCGGACACCGGGGAGCTGTTTTTT

V: TRBV5-1
D: -
J: TRBJ1-2
size: -
CDR3: CASSNSGVRDGYTF
DNA: TGCGCCAGCAGCAATTCAGGGGTTAGGGATGGCTACACCTTC

V: TRBV5-8
D: -
J: TRBJ1-5
size: -
CDR3: CASSVQGGNQPQHF
DNA: TGTGCCAGCAGCGTACAGGGCGGCAATCAGCCCCAGCATTTT

V: TRBV5-1
D: -
J: TRBJ2-7
size: once
CDR3: CASSLAVAENYEQYF
DNA: TGCGCCAGCAGCTTGGCTGTAGCGGAGAACTACGAGCAGTACTTC

V: TRBV9
D: -
J: TRBJ1-2
size: -
CDR3: CASSVDEGNYGYTF
DNA: TGTGCCAGCAGCGTAGACGAGGGAAACTATGGCTACACCTTC

V: TRBV2
D: TRBD1
J: TRBJ2-1
size: -
CDR3: CASLPRTGEDEQFF
DNA: TGTGCCAGCCTACCTCGGACAGGGGAGGATGAGCAGTTCTTC

V: TRBV6-1
D: -
J: TRBJ2-7
size: -
CDR3: CASSETGEQYF
DNA: TGTGCCAGCAGTGAAACAGGCGAGCAGTACTTC

V: TRBV19
D: -
J: TRBJ1-1
size: -
CDR3: CASTMGPGWSNTEAFF
DNA: TGTGCCAGTACGATGGGGCCGGGTTGGTCAAACACTGAAGCTTTCTTT

V: TRBV19
D: -
J: TRBJ1-1
size: -
CDR3: CASINTGYVASTEAFF
DNA: TGTGCCAGTATCAACACAGGGTACGTGGCGAGCACTGAAGCTTTCTTT

V: TRBV7-3
D: TRBD1
J: TRBJ2-3
size: -
CDR3: CASSPSTTGAPTDTQYF
DNA: TGTGCCAGCAGCCCATCCACGACAGGGGCGCCCACAGATACGCAGTATTTT